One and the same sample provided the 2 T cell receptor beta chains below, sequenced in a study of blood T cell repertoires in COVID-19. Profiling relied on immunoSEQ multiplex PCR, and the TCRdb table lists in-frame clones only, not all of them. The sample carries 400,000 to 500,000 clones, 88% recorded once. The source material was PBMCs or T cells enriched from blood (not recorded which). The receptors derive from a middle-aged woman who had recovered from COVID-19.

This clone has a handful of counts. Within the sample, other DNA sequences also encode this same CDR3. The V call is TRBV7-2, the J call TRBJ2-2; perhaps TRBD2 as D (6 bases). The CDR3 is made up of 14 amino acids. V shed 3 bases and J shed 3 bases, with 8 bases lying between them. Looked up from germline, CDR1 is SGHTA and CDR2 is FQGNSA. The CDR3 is CASSLGGHTGELFF. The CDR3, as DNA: TGTGCCAGCAGCTTGGGGGGACACACCGGGGAGCTGTTTTTT.

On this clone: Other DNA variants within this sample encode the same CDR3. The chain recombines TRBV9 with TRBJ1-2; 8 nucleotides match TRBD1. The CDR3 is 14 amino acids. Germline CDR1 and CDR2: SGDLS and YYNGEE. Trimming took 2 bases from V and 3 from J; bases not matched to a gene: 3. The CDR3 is CASSVGTGDYGYTF. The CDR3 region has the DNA TGTGCCAGCAGCGTCGGGACAGGCGACTATGGCTACACCTTC.